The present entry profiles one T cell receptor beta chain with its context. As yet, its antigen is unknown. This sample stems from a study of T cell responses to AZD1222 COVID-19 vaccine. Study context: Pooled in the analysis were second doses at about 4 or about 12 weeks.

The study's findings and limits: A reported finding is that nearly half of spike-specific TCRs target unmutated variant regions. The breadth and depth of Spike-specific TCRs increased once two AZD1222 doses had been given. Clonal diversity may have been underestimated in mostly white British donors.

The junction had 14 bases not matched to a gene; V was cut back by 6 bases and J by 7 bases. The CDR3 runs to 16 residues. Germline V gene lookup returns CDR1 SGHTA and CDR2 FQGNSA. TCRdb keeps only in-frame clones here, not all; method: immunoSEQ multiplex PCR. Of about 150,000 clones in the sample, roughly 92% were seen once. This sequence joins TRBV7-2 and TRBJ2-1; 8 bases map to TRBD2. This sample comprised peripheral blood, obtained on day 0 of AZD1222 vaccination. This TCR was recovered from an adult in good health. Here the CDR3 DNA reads TGTGCCAGCAGGGCCCAGGCGGGGGGTTTTGTAAATGAGCAGTTCTTC. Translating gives CASRAQAGGFVNEQFF.